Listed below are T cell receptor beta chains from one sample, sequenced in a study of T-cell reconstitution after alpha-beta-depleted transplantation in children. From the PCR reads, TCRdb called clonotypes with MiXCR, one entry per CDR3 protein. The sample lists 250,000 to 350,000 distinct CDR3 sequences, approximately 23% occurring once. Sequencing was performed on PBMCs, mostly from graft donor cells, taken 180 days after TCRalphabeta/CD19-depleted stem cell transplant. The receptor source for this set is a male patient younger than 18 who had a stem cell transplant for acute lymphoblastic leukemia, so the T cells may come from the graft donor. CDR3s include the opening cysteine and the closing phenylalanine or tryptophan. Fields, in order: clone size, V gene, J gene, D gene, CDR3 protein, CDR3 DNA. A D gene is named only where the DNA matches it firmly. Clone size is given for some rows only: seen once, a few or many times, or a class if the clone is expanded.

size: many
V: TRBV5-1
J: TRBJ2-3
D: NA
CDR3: CASSSGLAGLQYF
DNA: TGCGCCAGCAGCAGCGGACTGGCCGGGCTCCAGTATTTT

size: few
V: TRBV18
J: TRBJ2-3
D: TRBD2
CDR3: CASSPQGLPSTDTQYF
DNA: TGTGCCAGCTCACCTCAGGGACTACCAAGCACAGATACGCAGTATTTT

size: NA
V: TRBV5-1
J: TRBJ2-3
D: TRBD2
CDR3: CASSYASGRAEDTQYF
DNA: TGCGCCAGCAGCTACGCTAGCGGGAGGGCCGAAGATACGCAGTATTTT

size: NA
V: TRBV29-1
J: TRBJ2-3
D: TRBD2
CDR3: CSVDTGLLRTDTQYF
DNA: TGCAGCGTTGACACGGGACTACTCCGCACAGATACGCAGTATTTT

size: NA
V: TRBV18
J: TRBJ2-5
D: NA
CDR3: CASSPPSHKETQYF
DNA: TGTGCCAGCTCACCACCCTCCCATAAAGAGACCCAGTACTTC

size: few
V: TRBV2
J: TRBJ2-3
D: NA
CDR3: CASSDWATDTQYF
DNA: TGTGCCAGCAGTGATTGGGCAACAGATACGCAGTATTTT

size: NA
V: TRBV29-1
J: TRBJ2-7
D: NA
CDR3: CSVATLQSSYEQYF
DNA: TGCAGCGTTGCCACCCTTCAGAGCTCCTACGAGCAGTACTTC

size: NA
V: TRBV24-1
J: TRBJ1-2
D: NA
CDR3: CATSGDYYGYTF
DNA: TGTGCCACCAGCGGGGACTACTATGGCTACACCTTC

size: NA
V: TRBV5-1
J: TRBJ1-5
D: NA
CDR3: CASSPGAEREPQHF
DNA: TGCGCCAGCAGCCCTGGGGCAGAAAGGGAGCCCCAGCATTTT

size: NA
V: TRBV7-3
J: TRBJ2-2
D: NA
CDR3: CASSSSRVTGELFF
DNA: TGTGCCAGCAGCTCCTCACGGGTCACCGGGGAGCTGTTTTTT

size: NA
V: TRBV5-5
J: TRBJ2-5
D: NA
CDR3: CASSLGFGGQETQYF
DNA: TGTGCCAGCAGCTTGGGGTTCGGGGGCCAAGAGACCCAGTACTTC

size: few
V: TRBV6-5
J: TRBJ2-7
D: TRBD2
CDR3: CASSYTKLAGVSYEQYF
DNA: TGTGCCAGCAGTTACACAAAATTAGCGGGAGTCTCCTACGAGCAGTACTTC

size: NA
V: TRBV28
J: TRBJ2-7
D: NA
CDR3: CASSTAELPNYEQYF
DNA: TGTGCCAGCAGTACCGCAGAGCTCCCTAATTACGAGCAGTACTTC

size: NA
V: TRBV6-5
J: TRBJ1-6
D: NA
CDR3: CASLGSPLHF
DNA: TGTGCCAGCTTGGGATCACCCCTCCACTTT

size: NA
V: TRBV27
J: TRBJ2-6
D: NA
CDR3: CASSMTASGANVLTF
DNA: TGTGCCAGCAGCATGACCGCATCTGGGGCCAACGTCCTGACTTTC

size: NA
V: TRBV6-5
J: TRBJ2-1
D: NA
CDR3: CASSWVVPTGPNEQFF
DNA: TGTGCCAGCAGTTGGGTTGTCCCCACGGGGCCCAATGAGCAGTTCTTC

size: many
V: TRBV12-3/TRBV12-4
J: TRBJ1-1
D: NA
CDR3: CASSAPRGQRTNTEAFF
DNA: TGTGCCAGCAGTGCCCCCCGGGGGCAAAGGACGAACACTGAAGCTTTCTTT

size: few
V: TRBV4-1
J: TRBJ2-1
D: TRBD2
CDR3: CASSQDKTSGIYNEQFF
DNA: TGCGCCAGCAGCCAAGATAAGACTAGCGGGATCTATAATGAGCAGTTCTTC

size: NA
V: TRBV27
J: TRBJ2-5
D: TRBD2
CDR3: CASTLPLTGGQETQYF
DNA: TGTGCCAGCACCCTCCCTTTAACGGGAGGCCAAGAGACCCAGTACTTC

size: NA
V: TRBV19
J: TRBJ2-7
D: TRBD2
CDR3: CASSREAGRTYEQYF
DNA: TGTGCCAGTAGTAGGGAAGCGGGACGGACCTACGAGCAGTACTTC

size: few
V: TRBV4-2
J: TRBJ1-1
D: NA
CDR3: CASSQGTGAEAFF
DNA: TGTGCCAGCAGCCAAGGGACCGGAGCTGAAGCTTTCTTT

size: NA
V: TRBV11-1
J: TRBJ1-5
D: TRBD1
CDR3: CASSSGQGAARDNQPQHF
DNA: TGTGCCAGCAGCTCCGGACAGGGGGCTGCGAGGGACAATCAGCCCCAGCATTTT

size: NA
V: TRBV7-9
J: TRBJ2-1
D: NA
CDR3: CASSFELAVVEQFF
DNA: TGTGCCAGCAGCTTCGAATTAGCTGTCGTTGAGCAGTTCTTC

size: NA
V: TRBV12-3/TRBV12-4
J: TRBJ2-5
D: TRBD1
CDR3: CARSLSGTAQKETQYF
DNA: TGTGCCAGAAGTTTATCCGGGACAGCGCAAAAAGAGACCCAGTACTTC

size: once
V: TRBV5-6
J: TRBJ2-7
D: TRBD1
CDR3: CASSLFTGGNEQYF
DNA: TGTGCCAGCAGCTTGTTCACAGGGGGCAACGAGCAGTACTTC

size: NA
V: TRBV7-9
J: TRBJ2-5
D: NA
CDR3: CASSHLPGPLYQETQYF
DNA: TGTGCCAGCAGCCATCTCCCGGGACCTTTGTACCAAGAGACCCAGTACTTC

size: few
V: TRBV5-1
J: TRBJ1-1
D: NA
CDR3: CASSLDGTPNTEAFF
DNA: TGCGCCAGCAGCTTGGATGGGACTCCGAACACTGAAGCTTTCTTT

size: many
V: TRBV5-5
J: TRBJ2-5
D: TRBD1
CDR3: CASSLVTGVETQYF
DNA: TGTGCCAGCAGCTTGGTGACAGGGGTCGAGACCCAGTACTTC

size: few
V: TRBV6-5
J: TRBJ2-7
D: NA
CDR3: CASSYEWGGTYEQYF
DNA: TGTGCCAGCAGTTACGAGTGGGGCGGTACCTACGAGCAGTACTTC

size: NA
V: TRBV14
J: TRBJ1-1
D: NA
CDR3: CASSRAEVTEAFF
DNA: TGTGCCAGCAGCCGAGCGGAAGTCACTGAAGCTTTCTTT

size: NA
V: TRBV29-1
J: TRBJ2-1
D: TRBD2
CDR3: CSVDPSGRAYNEQFF
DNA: TGCAGCGTTGATCCAAGCGGGAGGGCCTACAATGAGCAGTTCTTC

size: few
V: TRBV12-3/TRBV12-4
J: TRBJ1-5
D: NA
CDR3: CASTSYPWPQHF
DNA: TGTGCCAGCACCTCCTATCCTTGGCCCCAGCATTTT

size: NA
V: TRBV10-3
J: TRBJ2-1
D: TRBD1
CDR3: CAISLLDRVRNEQFF
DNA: TGTGCCATCAGTCTCCTGGACAGGGTGCGGAATGAGCAGTTCTTC

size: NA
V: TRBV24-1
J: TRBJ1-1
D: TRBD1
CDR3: CATSDSTGLNTEAFF
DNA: TGTGCCACCAGTGACTCGACAGGGCTGAACACTGAAGCTTTCTTT

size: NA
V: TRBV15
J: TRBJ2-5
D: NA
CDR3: CATSGGQSGTQYF
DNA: TGTGCCACCAGCGGAGGACAGTCTGGGACCCAGTACTTC

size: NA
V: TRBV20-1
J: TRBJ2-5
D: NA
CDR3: CSARDWSVQETQYF
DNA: TGCAGTGCTAGAGATTGGTCGGTCCAAGAGACCCAGTACTTC

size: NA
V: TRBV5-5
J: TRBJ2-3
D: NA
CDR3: CASSLLSAATTDTQYF
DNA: TGTGCCAGCAGCTTGCTATCCGCTGCCACCACAGATACGCAGTATTTT

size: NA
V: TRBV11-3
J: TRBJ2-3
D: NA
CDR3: CASSHPPADTQYF
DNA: TGTGCCAGCAGCCATCCCCCAGCAGATACGCAGTATTTT

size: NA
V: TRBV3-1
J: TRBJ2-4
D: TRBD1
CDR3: CASSDYPGQGRNF
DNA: TGTGCCAGCAGCGATTATCCGGGACAGGGGAGGAACTTC

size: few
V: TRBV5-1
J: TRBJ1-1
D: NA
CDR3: CASSLVKNTEAFF
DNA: TGCGCCAGCAGCTTGGTTAAGAACACTGAAGCTTTCTTT

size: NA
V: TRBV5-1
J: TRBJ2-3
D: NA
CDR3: CASSLDFPARTDTQYF
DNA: TGCGCCAGCAGCTTAGATTTTCCGGCCCGCACAGATACGCAGTATTTT

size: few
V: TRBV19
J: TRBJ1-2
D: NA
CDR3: CASSVQTMGDYTF
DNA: TGTGCCAGTAGTGTACAGACAATGGGGGACTACACCTTC